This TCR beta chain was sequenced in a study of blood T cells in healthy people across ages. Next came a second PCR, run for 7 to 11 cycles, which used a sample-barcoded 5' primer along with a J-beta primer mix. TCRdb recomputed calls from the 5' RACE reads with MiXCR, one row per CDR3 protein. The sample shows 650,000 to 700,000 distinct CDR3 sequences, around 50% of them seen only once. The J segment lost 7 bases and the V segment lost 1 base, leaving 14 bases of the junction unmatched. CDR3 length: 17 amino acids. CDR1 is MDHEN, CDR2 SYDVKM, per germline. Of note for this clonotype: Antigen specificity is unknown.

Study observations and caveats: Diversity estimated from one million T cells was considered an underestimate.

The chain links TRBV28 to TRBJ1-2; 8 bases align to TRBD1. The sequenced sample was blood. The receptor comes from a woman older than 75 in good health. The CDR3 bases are TGTGCCAGCAGTTTATTCTTGCGGAACAGGGGGACGCTTGGCTACACCTTC. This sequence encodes CASSLFLRNRGTLGYTF.